This T cell receptor beta chain was documented in a study of Graves' ophthalmopathy and Graves' hyperthyroidism. Patients newly diagnosed with hyperthyroidism, under 2 months' duration, were aged 18 to 65, the study reports. Orbital computed tomography, together with clinical symptoms, serum thyroxine, TRAb and thyroid ultrasound, was used for diagnosis. Amplification of the TCR beta CDR3 regions used RNA transcripts (as template). HTBI-primed first-round RT-PCR preceded second-round multiplex PCR. TCRdb passed the multiplex PCR reads through MiXCR, listing each CDR3 protein once. The data hold 900,000 to 1,200,000 distinct CDR3 sequences, with approximately 35% observed a single time. As concerns this clonotype: Its antigen is unknown.

Germline lookup yields CDR1 MGHDK and CDR2 SYGVNS. This CDR3 is 14 amino acids long. The V end was cut by 8 bases, the J end by 4 bases, with 14 bases between. Study-wide results and limits: Ophthalmopathy versus stable hyperthyroidism: 13-signature model gave 87.88% sensitivity, 81.08% specificity. Detected in blood as well were most expanded thyroid clonotypes with frequency above 0.001.

V is TRBV25-1 and J is TRBJ2-2; maybe TRBD1 (6 bases). This clonotype originated in an adult man with Graves' hyperthyroidism. Sequencing input: peripheral blood or thyroid tissue (not recorded which). The CDR3 region has the DNA TGTGCCAGCTACCCTACAGGGACCACCGGGGAGCTGTTTTTT. It specifies CASYPTGTTGELFF.